This T cell receptor beta chain was obtained from a study of T cell changes during pregnancy in multiple sclerosis. The germline V gene encodes CDR1 PRHDT and CDR2 FYEKMQ (reference sequence). V was clipped by 5 bases and J by 4 bases; unmatched bases: 10. The CDR3 loop spans 16 amino acids. Libraries were prepared by immunoSEQ multiplex PCR; TCRdb keeps only in-frame clonotypes and omits some of them. The sample records 80,000 to 95,000 clones, 90% to 95% being singletons. This specimen consisted of peripheral blood, obtained in the second trimester of pregnancy. This TCR came from a female donor with multiple sclerosis, enrolled in a pregnancy study. The genes are TRBV13 and TRBJ2-2; 7 bases are a match to TRBD2. The DNA of the CDR3 is TGTGCCAGCAGCGGGCAAAATAGCGGGCGCACCGGGGAGCTGTTTTTT. As protein: CASSGQNSGRTGELFF.